This T cell receptor beta chain is drawn from a study of cytomegalovirus exposure and HLA in healthy donors. PCR used 60 Vbeta primers and 13 Jbeta primers. Sequencing was performed with immunoSEQ multiplex PCR; in TCRdb, only in-frame clones are kept and a portion is missing. The sample includes 75,000 to 100,000 clones, 60% to 80% of them seen just once. Trimming took off 3 bases at V and 1 base at J, with 4 bases between the two ends. CDR1 and CDR2 (germline): SEHNR, FQNEAQ (reference sequence). The CDR3 runs 13 residues. Donors in the study were healthy people who gave bone marrow. Input material: PBMCs. This chain connects TRBV7-9 to TRBJ1-5; D gene uncertain. The clonotype originates from a man aged 55 to 69 in good health and CMV-seronegative. In DNA form, the CDR3 reads TGTGCCAGCAGCTTTGGCAGCAATCAGCCCCAGCATTTT. Its protein product is CASSFGSNQPQHF.